Presented here are 14 T cell receptor beta chains from one specimen sequenced in a study of blood T cell repertoires in COVID-19. Produced via immunoSEQ multiplex PCR; TCRdb's table is partial and in-frame only. The sample includes approximately 150,000 clones, roughly 84% seen only once; the top ten take about 18%. The sequencing sample was made of peripheral blood. The receptors derive from an elderly woman with acute or convalescent COVID-19.

This chain links TRBV19 with TRBJ1-5, with D uncertain. Germline CDR1 and CDR2: LNHDA and SQIVND (reference sequence). The ends were cut back, 6 bases at V and 2 bases at J, with 14 bases in the middle. This CDR3 spans 15 amino acids. CDR3 nucleotide sequence: TGTGCCAGTAGGGGAGGGCCTTCTGGCAATCAGCCCCAGCATTTT. Amino acids: CASRGGPSGNQPQHF.

Here the CDR3 reads CASSFSQIRGGELFF. The DNA of the CDR3 is TGTGCCAGCAGCTTTTCTCAAATAAGGGGCGGGGAGCTGTTTTTT. This sequence joins TRBV5-5 and TRBJ2-2; tentative D call: TRBD1 (5 bases). The length of the CDR3 is 15 residues. V gave up 2 bases and J gave up 7 bases, with 15 bases separating them. Germline V gene data show CDR1 as SGHKS and CDR2 as YYEKEE (reference sequence). Drawing the rest from reference TRBV5-5 and TRBJ2-2, the complete variable domain is DAGVTQSPTHLIKTRGQQVTLRCSPISGHKSVSWYQQVLGQGPQFIFQYYEKEERGRGNFPDRFSARQFPNYSSELNVNALLLGDSALYLCASSFSQIRGGELFFGEGSRLTVL.

The genes are TRBV27 and TRBJ2-2; TRBD1 aligns across 9 bases. Losses at the gene ends were 5 bases for V and 6 bases for J; bases not matched to a gene: 10. From germline, CDR1 is MNHEY and CDR2 SMNVEV (reference sequence). The CDR3 sequence is 16 residues long. CDR3 in amino acids: CASSVYRGPLSGELFF. The CDR3 region has the DNA TGTGCCAGCAGTGTTTACAGGGGGCCACTTTCCGGGGAGCTGTTTTTT.

The V call is TRBV19, the J call TRBJ2-2; weak D call: TRBD1 (5 bases). The V gene's germline CDR1 is LNHDA and CDR2 SQIVND (reference sequence). Trimming pared 4 bases from V and 2 bases from J, leaving 11 bases between. This CDR3 contains 15 residues. The DNA of the CDR3 is TGTGCCAGTAGTACTCGGACATTTAACACCGGGGAGCTGTTTTTT. This gives the protein CASSTRTFNTGELFF.

This chain uses TRBV3-1 (or the pseudogene TRBV3-2) with TRBJ2-7; D uncertain. The V end was cut by 0 bases, the J end by 2 bases, with 11 bases between. The CDR3 extends over 15 amino acids. Germline V gene data show CDR1 as LGHDT and CDR2 as YNNKEL (reference sequence). DNA for the CDR3: TGTGCCAGCAGCCAAGATAGTAGTGGAGCCTACGAGCAGTACTTC. It codes for CASSQDSSGAYEQYF.

J is TRBJ1-4 and V is TRBV19; no firm D call. CDR1 LNHDA and CDR2 SQIVND come from the germline V gene (reference sequence). The CDR3 has 14 amino acids. V lost 10 bases and J 7 bases, leaving 19 bases between the germline ends. As DNA, the CDR3 is TGTGCCACCTCCGGGCGGGGAGGGTCTGAAAAACTGTTTTTT. Protein product: CATSGRGGSEKLFF.

V gene TRBV19 combines with J gene TRBJ1-1; the D is unclear. V shed 5 bases and J shed 1 base, with 8 bases lying between them. CDR3 size: 13 residues. The germline CDR1 and CDR2 sequences are LNHDA and SQIVND (reference sequence). The CDR3 loop reads CASSATKNTEAFF. In DNA, the CDR3 is TGTGCCAGTAGTGCTACCAAGAACACTGAAGCTTTCTTT.

This chain links TRBV4-1 with TRBJ1-4; D gene ambiguous. From germline, CDR1 is MGHRA and CDR2 YSYEKL. The CDR3 contains 15 residues. The V end lost 0 bases, the J end lost 8 bases, and 13 bases lay between the germline ends. Here the CDR3 DNA reads TGCGCCAGCAGCCAAGATTATGGGCTTGGGGAAAAACTGTTTTTT. It yields the protein CASSQDYGLGEKLFF.

This clone was seen a few times. The chain couples TRBV7-2 to TRBJ1-5; 8 nucleotides match TRBD1. Germline CDR1 reads SGHTA; CDR2 reads FQGNSA. Losses at the gene ends were 5 bases for V and 9 bases for J; bases not matched to a gene: 12. CDR3 length: 15 amino acids. The CDR3 spells CASSPELAGGLPQHF. CDR3 sequence (DNA): TGTGCCAGCAGCCCCGAGCTGGCAGGGGGCTTGCCCCAGCATTTT.

Only one count was recorded for this clone. CDR3 loop: CASSRQRTGELFF. The CDR3 coding sequence is TGTGCCAGCAGCCGACAGCGCACCGGGGAGCTGTTTTTT. The V gene is TRBV14, the J gene TRBJ2-2, with a weak D call TRBD1 (5 bases). Germline loops: CDR1 SGHDN, CDR2 FVKESK. The CDR3 runs to 13 residues. V lost 4 bases and J lost 4, with 7 bases in between.

V is TRBV7-2 and J is TRBJ2-3; 9 bases line up with TRBD2. The CDR3 runs to 14 residues. Germline-derived CDR1 and CDR2 are SGHTA and FQGNSA. J gave up 5 bases and V 5 bases, and 5 bases lay outside the gene matches. CDR3 coding DNA: TGTGCCAGCAGCCGCGGGGGGGCCATAGATACGCAGTATTTT. It yields the protein CASSRGGAIDTQYF. Supplemented by reference TRBV7-2 and TRBJ2-3, the full variable domain reads GAGVSQSPSNKVTEKGKDVELRCDPISGHTALYWYRQSLGQGLEFLIYFQGNSAPDKSGLPSDRFSAERTGGSVSTLTIQRTQQEDSAVYLCASSRGGAIDTQYFGPGTRLTVL.

This rearrangement joins TRBV5-1 to TRBJ1-2; 7 bases are shared with TRBD1. V was pared by 5 bases and J by 4 bases, with 8 bases of the junction left unmatched. CDR1 is SGHRS and CDR2 is YFSETQ in the germline V gene. The CDR3 is 14 amino acids. The CDR3 coding sequence is TGCGCCAGCAGACCGACGACAGGGTCCTATGGCTACACCTTC. Encoded protein: CASRPTTGSYGYTF.

The chain uses TRBV21-1 and TRBJ1-2; TRBD1 is the table's D call, not checked against the DNA. TRBV21-1 is shown as a pseudogene. This CDR3 spans 16 amino acids. The CDR3 DNA reads TGTGCCAGCACTTGGACAAATACAAGCCCTAACTATGGCTACACCTTC. It codes for CASTWTNTSPNYGYTF.

The CDR3 DNA reads as TGTGCCAGCAGTGCATTAGCGGGAGGGAACACCGGGGAGCTGTTTTTT. Its protein is CASSALAGGNTGELFF. The chain employs TRBV2 and TRBJ2-2; 10 bases map to TRBD2. Per the germline V gene, CDR1 is SNHLY and CDR2 is FYNNEI. J gave up 1 base and V 4 bases, and 3 bases lay outside the gene matches. The CDR3 is 16 amino acids.